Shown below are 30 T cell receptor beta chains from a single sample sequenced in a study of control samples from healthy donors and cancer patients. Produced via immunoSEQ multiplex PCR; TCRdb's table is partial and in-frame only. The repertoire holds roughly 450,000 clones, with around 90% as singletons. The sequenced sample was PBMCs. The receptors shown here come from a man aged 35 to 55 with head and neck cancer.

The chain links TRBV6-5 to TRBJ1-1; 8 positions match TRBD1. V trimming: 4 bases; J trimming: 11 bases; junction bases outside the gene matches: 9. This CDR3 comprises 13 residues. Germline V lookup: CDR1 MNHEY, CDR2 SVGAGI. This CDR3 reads CASSFPGGEMAFF. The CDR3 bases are TGTGCCAGCAGTTTCCCAGGGGGCGAAATGGCTTTCTTT.

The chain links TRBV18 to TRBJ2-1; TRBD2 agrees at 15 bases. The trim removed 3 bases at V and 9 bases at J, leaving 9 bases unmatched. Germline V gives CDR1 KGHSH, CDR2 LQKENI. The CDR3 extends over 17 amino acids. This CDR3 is CASSPRTSGRARFEQFF. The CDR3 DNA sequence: TGTGCCAGCTCACCTCGGACTAGCGGGAGGGCGAGGTTTGAGCAGTTCTTC.

The CDR3 is CASSSPGQVEVTEAFF. The CDR3 nucleotides read TGTGCCAGTAGTTCTCCGGGACAGGTCGAGGTCACTGAAGCTTTCTTT. The chain links TRBV19 to TRBJ1-1, with 8 bases fitting TRBD1. The germline gives CDR1 LNHDA, CDR2 SQIVND (reference sequence). There are 16 residues in the CDR3. The trim removed 5 bases at V and 4 bases at J, leaving 12 bases unmatched. The full variable domain, with the rest looked up from reference TRBV19 and TRBJ1-1, is DGGITQSPKYLFRKEGQNVTLSCEQNLNHDAMYWYRQDPGQGLRLIYYSQIVNDFQKGDIAEGYSVSREKKESFPLTVTSAQKNPTAFYLCASSSPGQVEVTEAFFGQGTRLTVV.

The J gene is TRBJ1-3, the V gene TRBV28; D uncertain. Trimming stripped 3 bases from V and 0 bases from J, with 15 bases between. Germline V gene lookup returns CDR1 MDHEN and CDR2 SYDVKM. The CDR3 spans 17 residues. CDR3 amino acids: CASSFPRVPHSGNTIYF. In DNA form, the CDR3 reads TGTGCCAGCAGTTTTCCTAGGGTTCCGCACTCTGGAAACACCATATATTTT.

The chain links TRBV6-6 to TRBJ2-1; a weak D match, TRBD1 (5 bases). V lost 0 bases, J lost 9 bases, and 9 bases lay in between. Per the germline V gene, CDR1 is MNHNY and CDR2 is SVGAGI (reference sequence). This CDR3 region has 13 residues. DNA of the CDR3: TGTGCCAGCAGTTACTCCAGGGTCCGTGAGCAGTTCTTC. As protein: CASSYSRVREQFF.

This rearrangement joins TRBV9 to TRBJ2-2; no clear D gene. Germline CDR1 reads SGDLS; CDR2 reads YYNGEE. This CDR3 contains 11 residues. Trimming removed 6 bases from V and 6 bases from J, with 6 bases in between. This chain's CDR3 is CASTGPGELFF. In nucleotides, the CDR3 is TGTGCCAGCACTGGGCCCGGGGAGCTGTTTTTT.

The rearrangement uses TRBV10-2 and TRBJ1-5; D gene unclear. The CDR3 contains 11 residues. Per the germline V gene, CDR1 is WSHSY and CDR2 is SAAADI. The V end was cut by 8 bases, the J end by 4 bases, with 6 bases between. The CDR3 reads CASGGNQPQHF. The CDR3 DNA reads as TGCGCCAGCGGAGGGAATCAGCCCCAGCATTTT.

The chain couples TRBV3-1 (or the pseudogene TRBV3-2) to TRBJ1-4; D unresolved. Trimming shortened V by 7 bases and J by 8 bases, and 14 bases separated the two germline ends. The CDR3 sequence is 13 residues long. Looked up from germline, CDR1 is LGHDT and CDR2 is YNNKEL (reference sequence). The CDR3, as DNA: TGTGCCAGCACGACACCGCTTGTGGAAAAACTGTTTTTT. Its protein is CASTTPLVEKLFF.

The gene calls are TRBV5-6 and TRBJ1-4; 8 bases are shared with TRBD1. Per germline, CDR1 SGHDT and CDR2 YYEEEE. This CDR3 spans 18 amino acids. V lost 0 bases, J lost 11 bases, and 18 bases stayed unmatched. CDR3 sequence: CASSLVQGAQGDLEKLFF. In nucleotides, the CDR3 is TGTGCCAGCAGCTTGGTCCAGGGGGCGCAAGGTGATCTGGAGAAACTGTTTTTT.

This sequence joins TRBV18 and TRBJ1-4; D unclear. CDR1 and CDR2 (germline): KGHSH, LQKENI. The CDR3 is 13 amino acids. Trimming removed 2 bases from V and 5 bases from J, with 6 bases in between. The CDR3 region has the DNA TGTGCCAGCTCACCAGCAGCGAATGAAAAACTGTTTTTT. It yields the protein CASSPAANEKLFF. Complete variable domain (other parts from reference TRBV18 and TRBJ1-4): NAGVMQNPRHLVRRRGQEARLRCSPMKGHSHVYWYRQLPEEGLKFMVYLQKENIIDESGMPKERFSAEFPKEGPSILRIQQVVRGDSAAYFCASSPAANEKLFFGSGTQLSVL.

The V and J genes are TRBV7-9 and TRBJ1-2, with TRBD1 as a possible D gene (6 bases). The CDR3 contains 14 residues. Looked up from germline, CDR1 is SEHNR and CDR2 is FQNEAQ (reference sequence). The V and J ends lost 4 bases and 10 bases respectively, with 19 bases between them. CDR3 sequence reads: CASSSLTGWVDYTF. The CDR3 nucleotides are TGTGCCAGCAGCTCCCTGACAGGTTGGGTCGACTACACCTTC. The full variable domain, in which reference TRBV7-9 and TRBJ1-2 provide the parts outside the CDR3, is DTGVSQNPRHKITKRGQNVTFRCDPISEHNRLYWYRQTLGQGPEFLTYFQNEAQLEKSRLLSDRFSAERPKGSFSTLEIQRTEQGDSAMYLCASSSLTGWVDYTFGSGTRLTVV.

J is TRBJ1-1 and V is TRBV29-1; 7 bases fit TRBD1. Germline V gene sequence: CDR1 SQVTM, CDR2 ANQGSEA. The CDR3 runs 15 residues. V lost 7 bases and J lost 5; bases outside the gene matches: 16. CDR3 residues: CSALQGTPVGTEAFF. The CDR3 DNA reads TGCAGCGCCCTACAGGGGACTCCGGTGGGTACTGAAGCTTTCTTT.

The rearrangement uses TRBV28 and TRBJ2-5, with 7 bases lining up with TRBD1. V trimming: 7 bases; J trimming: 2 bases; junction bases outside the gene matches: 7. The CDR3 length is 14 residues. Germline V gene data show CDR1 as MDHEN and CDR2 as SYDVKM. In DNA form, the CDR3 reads TGTGCCAGCACGGACAGGACCCTGCAAGAGACCCAGTACTTC. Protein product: CASTDRTLQETQYF. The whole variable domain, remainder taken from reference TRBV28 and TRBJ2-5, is DVKVTQSSRYLVKRTGEKVFLECVQDMDHENMFWYRQDPGLGLRLIYFSYDVKMKEKGDIPEGYSVSREKKERFSLILESASTNQTSMYLCASTDRTLQETQYFGPGTRLLVL.

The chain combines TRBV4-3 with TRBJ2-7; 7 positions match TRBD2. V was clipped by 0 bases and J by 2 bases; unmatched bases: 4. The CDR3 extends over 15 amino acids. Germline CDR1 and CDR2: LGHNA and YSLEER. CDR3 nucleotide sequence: TGCGCCAGCAGCCAAGATCGGGGGGTGGCCTACGAGCAGTACTTC. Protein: CASSQDRGVAYEQYF.

CDR3 in amino acids: CASSFGDRGNSPLHF. The CDR3 region has the DNA TGTGCCAGCAGTTTTGGGGACAGGGGTAATTCACCCCTCCACTTT. The rearrangement links TRBV27 to TRBJ1-6; 10 bases line up with TRBD1. CDR3 size: 15 residues. CDR1 is MNHEY and CDR2 is SMNVEV in the germline V gene (reference sequence). Trimming took 3 bases from V and 6 from J; bases not matched to a gene: 2.

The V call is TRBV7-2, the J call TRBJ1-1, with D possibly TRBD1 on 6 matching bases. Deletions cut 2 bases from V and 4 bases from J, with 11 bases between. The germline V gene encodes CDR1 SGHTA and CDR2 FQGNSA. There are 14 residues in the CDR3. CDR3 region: CASSLKGGVTEAFF. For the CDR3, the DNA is TGTGCCAGCAGCTTAAAGGGGGGGGTCACTGAAGCTTTCTTT.

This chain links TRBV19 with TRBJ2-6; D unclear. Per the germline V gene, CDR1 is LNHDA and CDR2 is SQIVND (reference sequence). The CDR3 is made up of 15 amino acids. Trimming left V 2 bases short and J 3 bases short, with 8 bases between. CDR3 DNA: TGTGCCAGTAGTATAAAACTTCGTGGGGCCAACGTCCTGACTTTC. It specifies CASSIKLRGANVLTF.

The CDR3 region has the DNA TGTGCCAGCAGTTTACAGGGATTCAATGGCTACACCTTC. This translates into CASSLQGFNGYTF. The rearrangement joins TRBV28 to TRBJ1-2; tentatively, D is TRBD1 (5 bases). Between the trimmed V and J ends, which lost 2 bases and 6 bases, there was a span of 10 bases. CDR1 and CDR2 from the germline V gene are MDHEN and SYDVKM. This CDR3 region has 13 residues.

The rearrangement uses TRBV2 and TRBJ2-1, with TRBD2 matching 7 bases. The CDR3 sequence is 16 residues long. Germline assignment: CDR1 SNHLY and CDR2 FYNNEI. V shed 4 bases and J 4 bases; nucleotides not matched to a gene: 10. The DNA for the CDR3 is TGTGCCAGCAGTGGCGGCGGGAGCGCCCCGTACAATGAGCAGTTCTTC. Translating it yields CASSGGGSAPYNEQFF. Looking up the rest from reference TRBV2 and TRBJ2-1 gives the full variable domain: EPEVTQTPSHQVTQMGQEVILRCVPISNHLYFYWYRQILGQKVEFLVSFYNNEISEKSEIFDDQFSVERPDGSNFTLKIRSTKLEDSAMYFCASSGGGSAPYNEQFFGPGTRLTVL.

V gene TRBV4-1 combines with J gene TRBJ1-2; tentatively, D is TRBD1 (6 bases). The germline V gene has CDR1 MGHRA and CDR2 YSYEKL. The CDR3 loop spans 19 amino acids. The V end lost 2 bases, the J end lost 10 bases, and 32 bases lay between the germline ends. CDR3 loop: CASSQTIGASGGAKITYTF. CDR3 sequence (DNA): TGCGCCAGCAGCCAAACAATCGGTGCATCGGGGGGCGCCAAGATTACCTACACCTTC.

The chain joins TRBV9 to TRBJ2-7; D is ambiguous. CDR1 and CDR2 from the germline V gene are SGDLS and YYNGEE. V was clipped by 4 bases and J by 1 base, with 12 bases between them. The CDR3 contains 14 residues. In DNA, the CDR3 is TGTGCCAGCAGCCCTGAGTCATATTCCTACGAGCAGTACTTC. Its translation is CASSPESYSYEQYF.

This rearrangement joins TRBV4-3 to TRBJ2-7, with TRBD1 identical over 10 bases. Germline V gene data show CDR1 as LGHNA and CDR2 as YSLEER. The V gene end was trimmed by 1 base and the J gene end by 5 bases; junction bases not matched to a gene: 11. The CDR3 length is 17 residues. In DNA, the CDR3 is TGCGCCAGCAGCCAAGGGCCTCCGGGACAGGGGCGGGACGAGCAGTACTTC. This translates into CASSQGPPGQGRDEQYF.

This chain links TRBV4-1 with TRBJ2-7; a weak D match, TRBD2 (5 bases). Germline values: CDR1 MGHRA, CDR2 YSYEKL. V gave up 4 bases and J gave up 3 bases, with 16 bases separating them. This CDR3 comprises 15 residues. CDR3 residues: CASSLRVRGNYEQYF. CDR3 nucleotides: TGCGCCAGCAGCCTCCGGGTCCGAGGGAACTACGAGCAGTACTTC.

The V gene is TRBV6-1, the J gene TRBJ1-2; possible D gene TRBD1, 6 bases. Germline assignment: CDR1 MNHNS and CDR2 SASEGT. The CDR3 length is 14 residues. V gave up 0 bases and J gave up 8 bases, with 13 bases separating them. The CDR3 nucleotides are TGTGCCAGCAGTGAAGCGCAACAGGGTGGAGGCTACACCTTC. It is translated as CASSEAQQGGGYTF.

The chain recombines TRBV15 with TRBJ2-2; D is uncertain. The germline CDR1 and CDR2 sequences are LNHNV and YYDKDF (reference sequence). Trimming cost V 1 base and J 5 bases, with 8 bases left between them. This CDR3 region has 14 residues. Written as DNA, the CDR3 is TGTGCCACCAGCAGAGTAGAGGCAACCGGGGAGCTGTTTTTT. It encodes CATSRVEATGELFF.

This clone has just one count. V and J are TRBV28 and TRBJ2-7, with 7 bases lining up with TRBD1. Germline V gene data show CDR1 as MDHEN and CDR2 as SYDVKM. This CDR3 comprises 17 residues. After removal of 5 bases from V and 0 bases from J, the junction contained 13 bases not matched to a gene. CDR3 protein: CASSPTARDRGSYEQYF. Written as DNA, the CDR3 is TGTGCCAGCAGTCCGACGGCCCGGGACAGAGGCTCCTACGAGCAGTACTTC. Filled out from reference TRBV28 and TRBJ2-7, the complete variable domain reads DVKVTQSSRYLVKRTGEKVFLECVQDMDHENMFWYRQDPGLGLRLIYFSYDVKMKEKGDIPEGYSVSREKKERFSLILESASTNQTSMYLCASSPTARDRGSYEQYFGPGTRLTVT.

CDR3 bases: TGTGCCAGCAGCTTCGGGGTGAAGGGCTACACCTTC. As protein: CASSFGVKGYTF. This chain joins TRBV6-5 and TRBJ1-2; D not certain. CDR1 and CDR2 (germline): MNHEY, SVGAGI. The CDR3 is 12 amino acids. The ends were cut back, 6 bases at V and 8 bases at J, with 13 bases in the middle.

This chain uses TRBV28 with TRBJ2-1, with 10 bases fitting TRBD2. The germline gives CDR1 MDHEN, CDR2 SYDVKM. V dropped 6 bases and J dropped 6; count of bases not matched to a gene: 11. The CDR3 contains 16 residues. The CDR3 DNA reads TGTGCCAGCAGCCTCCCCCCTCTAGCGGGGGCCAATGAGCAGTTCTTC. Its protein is CASSLPPLAGANEQFF.

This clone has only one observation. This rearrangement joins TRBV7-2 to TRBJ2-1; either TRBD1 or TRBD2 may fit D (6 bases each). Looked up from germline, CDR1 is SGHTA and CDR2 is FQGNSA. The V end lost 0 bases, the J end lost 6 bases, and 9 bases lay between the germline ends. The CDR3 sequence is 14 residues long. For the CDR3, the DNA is TGTGCCAGCAGCTTAGCAGGGGGGCGCAATGAGCAGTTCTTC. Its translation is CASSLAGGRNEQFF.

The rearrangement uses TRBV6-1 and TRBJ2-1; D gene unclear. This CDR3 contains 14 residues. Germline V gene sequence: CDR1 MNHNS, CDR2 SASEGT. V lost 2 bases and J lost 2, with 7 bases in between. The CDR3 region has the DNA TGTGCCAGCAGTGAAAGTTCTCCCTACAATGAGCAGTTCTTC. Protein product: CASSESSPYNEQFF.